The rows below give T cell receptor beta chains drawn from one sample of a study of shared clonotypes between healthy human individuals. TCRdb's table, derived via immunoSEQ multiplex PCR, lists solely in-frame clones and lacks some. Here the sample spans millions of clones, about 92% being singletons. The sequenced sample was naive CD8+ T cells from PBMCs. The receptors were gathered from a man younger than 35 in good health. Some clones in this sample may be carry-over from other donors' samples. The CDR3 runs from the conserved cysteine through the conserved F or W. D genes are given only for firm matches. A row's size may be missing; if present it is once, few, many or a size class.

V	D	length	J	size	CDR3	DNA
TRBV9	-	12	TRBJ1-2	-	CASSDRDFGYTF	TGTGCCAGCAGCGACCGGGATTTTGGCTACACCTTC
TRBV7-2	-	14	TRBJ1-5	-	CASSLNRVNQPQHF	TGTGCCAGCAGCTTAAACAGGGTTAATCAGCCCCAGCATTTT
TRBV5-1	-	14	TRBJ2-1	-	CASSLEGVRNEQFF	TGCGCCAGCAGCTTGGAAGGGGTGAGGAATGAGCAGTTCTTC
TRBV15	-	15	TRBJ2-5	-	CATSRSGTSGETQYF	TGTGCCACCAGCAGATCCGGCACATCGGGAGAGACCCAGTACTTC
TRBV6-6	-	16	TRBJ2-7	-	CASSYSSSGSPYEQYF	TGTGCCAGCAGTTACTCGAGTAGTGGTAGCCCCTACGAGCAGTACTTC
TRBV11-2	-	14	TRBJ2-7	once	CASSNSGQEGEQYF	TGTGCCAGCAGCAACTCCGGACAGGAGGGCGAGCAGTACTTC
TRBV27	-	13	TRBJ1-5	-	CASWGATNQPQHF	TGTGCCAGCTGGGGCGCAACCAATCAGCCCCAGCATTTT
TRBV11-2	-	15	TRBJ2-2	-	CASLTRGPGTGELFF	TGTGCCAGCCTGACTAGGGGGCCGGGCACCGGGGAGCTGTTTTTT
TRBV9	TRBD2	15	TRBJ2-1	-	CASSVVSGRAREQFF	TGTGCCAGCAGCGTAGTTAGCGGGAGGGCACGCGAGCAGTTCTTC
TRBV2	TRBD1	16	TRBJ1-6	-	CASSRQGLGYNSPLHF	TGTGCCAGCAGTCGACAGGGGTTGGGCTATAATTCACCCCTCCACTTT
TRBV5-1	TRBD2	19	TRBJ2-5	-	CASSYTLLAGGRSGETQYF	TGCGCCAGCAGCTACACCTTACTAGCGGGAGGGCGATCGGGGGAGACCCAGTACTTC
TRBV9	TRBD1	15	TRBJ1-4	-	CASSVGGGTNEKLFF	TGTGCCAGCAGCGTAGGAGGGGGCACTAATGAAAAACTGTTTTTT
TRBV11-2	-	13	TRBJ2-7	-	CASSFSGGYEQYF	TGTGCCAGCAGCTTCAGTGGAGGCTACGAGCAGTACTTC
TRBV6-5	-	14	TRBJ2-1	-	CASSHEGSYNEQFF	TGTGCCAGCAGCCACGAGGGCTCCTACAATGAGCAGTTCTTC
TRBV18	-	15	TRBJ1-5	few	CASSPGRGANQPQHF	TGTGCCAGCTCACCCGGCCGGGGGGCTAATCAGCCCCAGCATTTT
TRBV19	-	15	TRBJ1-5	-	CASSLRVRRDQPQHF	TGTGCCAGTAGCCTCCGGGTCAGGCGGGATCAGCCCCAGCATTTT
TRBV4-3	-	16	TRBJ2-7	-	CASSQDLWGSSYEQYF	TGCGCCAGCAGCCAAGACCTTTGGGGGTCCTCCTACGAGCAGTACTTC
TRBV6-6	-	16	TRBJ2-1	once	CASSNGRDSLYNEQFF	TGTGCCAGCAGTAATGGCCGGGATTCCCTTTACAATGAGCAGTTCTTC
TRBV9	TRBD1	14	TRBJ2-3	-	CASSPTGEVDTQYF	TGTGCCAGCAGCCCGACAGGGGAGGTAGATACGCAGTATTTT
TRBV7-6	-	16	TRBJ1-1	-	CASSLGQSVGNTEAFF	TGTGCCAGCAGCTTAGGGCAGAGCGTTGGGAACACTGAAGCTTTCTTT
TRBV7-8	TRBD1	16	TRBJ2-1	-	CASGADRGRDHNEQFF	TGTGCCAGCGGCGCCGACAGGGGGCGCGACCACAATGAGCAGTTCTTC
TRBV18	-	13	TRBJ2-2	-	CASSPPGLGELFF	TGTGCCAGCTCACCTCCGGGGCTCGGGGAGCTGTTTTTT
TRBV5-6	-	16	TRBJ1-3	-	CASSQSTGHSGNTIYF	TGTGCCAGCAGCCAGTCAACAGGGCACTCTGGAAACACCATATATTTT
TRBV29-1	-	14	TRBJ2-5	-	CSVEGDTRQETQYF	TGCAGCGTTGAAGGAGATACGCGCCAAGAGACCCAGTACTTC
TRBV23-1	TRBD2	16	TRBJ2-7	-	CASSLAGPSRPYEQYF	TGCGCCAGCAGCCTAGCGGGACCGTCCCGGCCCTACGAGCAGTACTTC
TRBV4-1	TRBD1	16	TRBJ2-5	-	CASSQDIRGREETQYF	TGCGCCAGCAGCCAAGATATAAGGGGGCGGGAAGAGACCCAGTACTTC
TRBV6-1	-	15	TRBJ1-5	once	CASSPTSGVFQPQHF	TGTGCCAGCAGCCCTACCTCCGGGGTTTTTCAGCCCCAGCATTTT
TRBV9	-	14	TRBJ1-1	few	CASSVGLGAGRAFF	TGTGCCAGCAGCGTAGGGCTGGGGGCGGGGCGGGCTTTCTTT
TRBV13	TRBD2	15	TRBJ2-5	once	CASSLGTSGRQTQYF	TGTGCCAGCAGCTTGGGGACTAGCGGGAGACAGACCCAGTACTTC
TRBV9	-	15	TRBJ2-7	-	CASPHGPSSKYEQYF	TGTGCCAGCCCCCATGGTCCGTCGTCTAAGTACGAGCAGTACTTC
TRBV29-1	TRBD2	13	TRBJ2-1	-	CSAISGRAYEQFF	TGCAGCGCTATTAGCGGGAGGGCGTATGAGCAGTTCTTC
TRBV9	-	18	TRBJ2-2	-	CASSPRVPAGTNTGELFF	TGTGCCAGCAGCCCGAGGGTACCGGCGGGGACGAACACCGGGGAGCTGTTTTTT